Presented here are 27 T cell receptor beta chains from one specimen sequenced in a study of cytomegalovirus exposure and HLA in healthy donors. Use of 60 Vbeta and 13 Jbeta primers characterized the PCR. Only in-frame clones appear in the TCRdb table, and some are missing; sequencing was by immunoSEQ multiplex PCR. In the table there are under 200,000 clones, 80% to 90% of which are singletons. Sequencing used PBMCs. These receptors came from a woman between 18 and 29 years old in good health and CMV-seronegative.

V usage is TRBV13 and J usage is TRBJ2-7; D may be TRBD2 (6 bases). The CDR3 loop spans 15 amino acids. Trimming pared 1 base from V and 0 bases from J, leaving 10 bases between. Germline V gene lookup returns CDR1 PRHDT and CDR2 FYEKMQ (reference sequence). This CDR3 reads CASSLDGRDSYEQYF. The DNA for the CDR3 is TGTGCCAGCAGCTTAGACGGGCGGGACTCCTACGAGCAGTACTTC. Variable domain in full (rest from reference TRBV13 and TRBJ2-7): AAGVIQSPRHLIKEKRETATLKCYPIPRHDTVYWYQQGPGQDPQFLISFYEKMQSDKGSIPDRFSAQQFSDYHSELNMSSLELGDSALYFCASSLDGRDSYEQYFGPGTRLTVT.

The rearrangement links TRBV11-2 to TRBJ1-3; D perhaps matches TRBD1 (5 bases). The germline V and J ends were trimmed by 3 bases and 2 bases, with 17 bases remaining between them. Germline CDR1 and CDR2: SGHAT and FQNNGV. This CDR3 comprises 17 residues. The CDR3 DNA reads TGTGCCAGCAGCTTGGGGCCGCGACAGAGCCCTGGAAACACCATATATTTT. It yields the protein CASSLGPRQSPGNTIYF.

This chain links TRBV4-1 with TRBJ2-5; D call uncertain. Germline-derived CDR1 and CDR2 are MGHRA and YSYEKL. The CDR3 loop spans 13 amino acids. V was pared by 4 bases and J by 1 base, with 7 bases between. The CDR3 here is CASSPYPQETQYF. CDR3 bases: TGCGCCAGCAGCCCCTACCCCCAAGAGACCCAGTACTTC.

The chain employs TRBV28 and TRBJ2-1; TRBD1 matches 11 bases. The length of the CDR3 is 19 residues. Trimming took 3 bases from V and 0 from J; bases not matched to a gene: 10. CDR1 MDHEN and CDR2 SYDVKM come from the germline V gene. CDR3 sequence: CASSFRTGGDVYSYNEQFF. In nucleotides, the CDR3 is TGTGCCAGCAGTTTCAGGACAGGGGGCGATGTGTACTCCTACAATGAGCAGTTCTTC. Full variable domain (outside the CDR3, taken from reference TRBV28 and TRBJ2-1): DVKVTQSSRYLVKRTGEKVFLECVQDMDHENMFWYRQDPGLGLRLIYFSYDVKMKEKGDIPEGYSVSREKKERFSLILESASTNQTSMYLCASSFRTGGDVYSYNEQFFGPGTRLTVL.

This chain connects TRBV5-1 to TRBJ2-2; 7 bases fit TRBD1. Germline values: CDR1 SGHRS, CDR2 YFSETQ. J gave up 6 bases and V 2 bases, and 16 bases lay outside the gene matches. The length of the CDR3 is 18 residues. CDR3 DNA sequence: TGCGCCAGCAGCTTCAGGGGCCCTAGGGGGCTCTTGGCCGGGGAGCTGTTTTTT. Its protein is CASSFRGPRGLLAGELFF. Complete variable domain (other parts from reference TRBV5-1 and TRBJ2-2): KAGVTQTPRYLIKTRGQQVTLSCSPISGHRSVSWYQQTPGQGLQFLFEYFSETQRNKGNFPGRFSGRQFSNSRSEMNVSTLELGDSALYLCASSFRGPRGLLAGELFFGEGSRLTVL.

This clone was recorded a few times. CDR3 in DNA: TGTGCCAGCAGCCCAGGCCACAGAAACACCATATATTTT. Translating it yields CASSPGHRNTIYF. The chain combines TRBV7-6 with TRBJ1-3; D gene uncertain. Looked up from germline, CDR1 is SGHVS and CDR2 is FNYEAQ. The CDR3 has 13 residues. The V end was cut by 5 bases, the J end by 5 bases, with 10 bases between.

V and J are TRBV21-1 and TRBJ1-5; TRBD1 is the table's D call, not checked against the DNA. TRBV21-1 is assigned pseudogene status. The CDR3 runs to 19 residues. CDR3 residues: CASSKRDRLLSLSNQPQHF. CDR3 nucleotides: TGTGCCAGCAGCAAACGGGACAGGCTTCTCTCCCTTAGCAATCAGCCCCAGCATTTT.

The rearrangement links TRBV2 to TRBJ2-1; TRBD2 matches at 12 bases. Trimming at V came to 8 bases and at J to 9 bases, leaving 14 bases not matched to a gene. The germline CDR1 and CDR2 sequences are SNHLY and FYNNEI. This CDR3 is 16 amino acids long. CDR3 DNA sequence: TGTGCCAGCTCCCCTTGGGTGACTAGCGGGAGTCGTGAGCAGTTCTTC. Amino acids: CASSPWVTSGSREQFF.

The genes are TRBV27 and TRBJ1-2, with D perhaps TRBD1 (5 bases). With 3 bases removed from V and 6 bases from J, the gap between germline ends came to 20 bases. CDR3 length equals 16 residues. Germline lookup yields CDR1 MNHEY and CDR2 SMNVEV (reference sequence). CDR3 residues: CASSLATAGLGDGYTF. DNA of the CDR3: TGTGCCAGCAGTTTGGCCACGGCGGGGCTTGGTGATGGCTACACCTTC.

The chain carries TRBV2 and TRBJ2-7; D might be TRBD2 (5 bases). Germline-derived CDR1 and CDR2 are SNHLY and FYNNEI. The ends were cut back, 4 bases at V and 4 bases at J, with 20 bases in the middle. This CDR3 contains 16 residues. Here the CDR3 DNA reads TGTGCCAGCAGTGTGAGCCCGCCCGGGGATTCGTACGAGCAGTACTTC. It encodes CASSVSPPGDSYEQYF.

As DNA, the CDR3 is TGTGCCAGCAGCTCGAACAGGGGGCCTAGGGAGACCCAGTACTTC. Amino acids: CASSSNRGPRETQYF. The chain combines TRBV5-4 with TRBJ2-5; 9 bases agree with TRBD1. V lost 3 bases, J lost 5 bases, and 8 bases stayed unmatched. This CDR3 comprises 15 residues. Germline-derived CDR1 and CDR2 are SGHNT and YYREEE (reference sequence).

This clone has just a few counts. This rearrangement joins TRBV4-2 to TRBJ2-1; TRBD2 aligns across 9 bases. CDR3 length: 16 amino acids. In germline, CDR1 is LGHNA, CDR2 YNFKEQ. V lost 0 bases and J lost 13; bases outside the gene matches: 13. CDR3 bases: TGTGCCAGCAGCCAAGATAGCGGGAGCCCCCCCCTAGGACAGTTCTTC. Amino acid sequence: CASSQDSGSPPLGQFF.

The V call is TRBV6-1, the J call TRBJ1-4, with D possibly matching TRBD1 (6 bases). Germline assignment: CDR1 MNHNS and CDR2 SASEGT. V was shortened by 4 bases and J by 7 bases, with 22 bases between the two germline ends. This CDR3 region has 17 residues. In DNA, the CDR3 is TGTGCCAGCAGTGGTCAGGGGAAGGCTAGGGTTAGTGAAAAACTGTTTTTT. This translates into CASSGQGKARVSEKLFF.

The gene calls are TRBV28 and TRBJ2-7; the match to TRBD2 covers 11 bases. The CDR3 contains 18 residues. CDR1 and CDR2 (germline): MDHEN, SYDVKM. Unmatched junction bases numbered 14, after V lost 2 bases and J lost 5 bases. DNA for the CDR3: TGTGCCAGCAGTTTACGACGGGAAACTAGCGGGAGACTTCACGAGCAGTACTTC. Its protein is CASSLRRETSGRLHEQYF.

The chain links TRBV18 to TRBJ2-2; possibly TRBD2 for D (6 bases). Germline CDR1 is KGHSH and CDR2 is LQKENI. CDR3 length: 15 amino acids. V was trimmed by 6 bases and J by 5 bases, leaving 16 bases between them. CDR3 sequence reads: CASSGTGEGTGELFF. The CDR3 coding sequence is TGTGCCAGCTCTGGAACGGGAGAGGGGACCGGGGAGCTGTTTTTT.

This chain uses TRBV19 with TRBJ2-3; 9 nucleotides agree with TRBD1. The CDR3 runs 16 residues. V was pared by 0 bases and J by 4 bases, with 5 bases of the junction left unmatched. CDR1 LNHDA and CDR2 SQIVND come from the germline V gene (reference sequence). This CDR3 is CASSIDGTGPSDTQYF. The CDR3 region has the DNA TGTGCCAGTAGTATAGACGGGACAGGGCCGTCAGATACGCAGTATTTT.

The CDR3 is CASSRQGDNGYTF. The CDR3, as DNA: TGTGCCAGCAGCCGACAGGGGGATAACGGCTACACCTTC. V usage is TRBV5-6 and J usage is TRBJ1-2, with 9 nucleotides matching TRBD1. Germline lookup yields CDR1 SGHDT and CDR2 YYEEEE. Trimming at V came to 4 bases and at J to 8 bases, leaving 6 bases not matched to a gene. The CDR3 contains 13 residues.

This sequence joins TRBV7-3 and TRBJ2-1; 9 bases line up with TRBD2. The J segment lost 7 bases and the V segment lost 1 base, leaving 11 bases of the junction unmatched. The CDR3 runs to 17 residues. The germline CDR1 and CDR2 sequences are SGHTA and FQGTGA. The CDR3 DNA sequence: TGTGCCAGCAGCTTAATGGCCGCGGGAGGGCCGTCGAATGAGCAGTTCTTC. Its translation: CASSLMAAGGPSNEQFF.

The chain recombines TRBV7-9 with TRBJ2-7; TRBD1 might be the D (5 bases). Between the trimmed V and J ends, which lost 10 bases and 0 bases, there was a span of 13 bases. This CDR3 contains 13 residues. Germline CDR1 is SEHNR and CDR2 is FQNEAQ (reference sequence). The CDR3 loop is CAISEDNSYEQYF. The DNA for the CDR3 is TGTGCCATCTCCGAGGACAACTCCTACGAGCAGTACTTC.

This clone was observed a single time. The chain carries TRBV18 and TRBJ2-5; 9 bases match TRBD1. Trimming at V came to 1 base and at J to 2 bases, leaving 2 bases not matched to a gene. This CDR3 spans 15 amino acids. Germline values: CDR1 KGHSH, CDR2 LQKENI. CDR3 coding DNA: TGTGCCAGCTCACCACGGGGACAGGGACAAGAGACCCAGTACTTC. It specifies CASSPRGQGQETQYF.

This clone was detected only a few times. V usage is TRBV4-1 and J usage is TRBJ2-1; 9 bases align to TRBD2. There are 19 residues in the CDR3. Germline values: CDR1 MGHRA, CDR2 YSYEKL. J was trimmed by 9 bases and V by 3 bases; bases with no gene match: 21. CDR3 in DNA: TGCGCCAGCAGCCAGCGCTCGGCGGGAGGGGCCGGGGGGATGGGTGAGCAGTTCTTC. It translates to CASSQRSAGGAGGMGEQFF.

V usage is TRBV27 and J usage is TRBJ2-7; a possible D gene is TRBD2 (6 bases). The CDR3 runs 14 residues. Trimming took 2 bases from V and 5 from J, leaving 13 bases between them. In germline, CDR1 is MNHEY, CDR2 SMNVEV (reference sequence). The CDR3 here is CASSLGGKLHEQYF. CDR3 DNA: TGTGCCAGCAGTTTAGGCGGGAAACTCCACGAGCAGTACTTC.

J is TRBJ2-2 and V is TRBV11-1; 8 bases are a match to TRBD1. Germline V gene sequence: CDR1 SGHAT, CDR2 FQDESV (reference sequence). Trimming at V came to 1 base and at J to 4 bases, leaving 5 bases not matched to a gene. CDR3 length: 16 amino acids. CDR3 amino acids: CASSLDRTGTTGELFF. The CDR3 DNA reads as TGTGCCAGCAGCTTAGATCGGACAGGGACCACCGGGGAGCTGTTTTTT.

The CDR3 DNA reads TGCGCCAGCAGCTTGGCAGGCTCCTACGAGCAGTACTTC. It translates to CASSLAGSYEQYF. The rearrangement joins TRBV5-1 to TRBJ2-7; D is unresolved. The V end lost 0 bases, the J end lost 0 bases, and 4 bases lay between the germline ends. The CDR3 totals 13 residues. CDR1 is SGHRS, CDR2 YFSETQ, per germline.

This clone was seen once. The chain has TRBV7-8 and TRBJ2-4; 7 bases agree with TRBD1. The trim removed 5 bases at V and 5 bases at J, leaving 3 bases unmatched. The CDR3 contains 13 residues. CDR1 is SGHVS, CDR2 FQNEAQ, per germline. The CDR3 spells CASSPGTENIQYF. The CDR3 coding sequence is TGTGCCAGCAGCCCCGGGACAGAAAACATTCAGTACTTC.

This rearrangement joins TRBV5-4 to TRBJ2-1; the D is unclear. Germline CDR1 reads SGHNT; CDR2 reads YYREEE (reference sequence). Trimming removed 1 base from V and 3 bases from J, with 5 bases in between. The CDR3 sequence is 13 residues long. CDR3 loop: CASSLIGYNEQFF. In nucleotides, the CDR3 is TGTGCCAGCAGCTTGATCGGCTACAATGAGCAGTTCTTC.

The gene calls are TRBV11-3 and TRBJ2-7, with a weak D call TRBD2 (7 bases). Germline assignment: CDR1 SGHNT and CDR2 YENEEA. The CDR3 runs 16 residues. Trimming pared 5 bases from V and 2 bases from J, leaving 19 bases between. CDR3 region: CASSPQQGLPTYEQYF. The CDR3 DNA reads TGTGCCAGCAGCCCCCAACAGGGACTACCCACCTACGAGCAGTACTTC.